Following are 25 T cell receptor beta chains from one sample sequenced in a study of blood T cell repertoires in COVID-19. Assay: immunoSEQ multiplex PCR; the TCRdb copy retains only in-frame clones and omits some. In the table there are 200,000 to 250,000 clones, just over 85% of which are singletons. The sample taken for sequencing was PBMCs or T cells enriched from blood (not recorded which). The receptors originated from a woman aged 40 to 50 with acute COVID-19.

This clone appeared once. V gene TRBV24-1 combines with J gene TRBJ1-5; tentatively, D is TRBD1 (5 bases). Looked up from germline, CDR1 is KGHDR and CDR2 is SFDVKD. Trimming took 3 bases from V and 1 from J, leaving 6 bases between them. This CDR3 is built from 14 residues. DNA for the CDR3: TGTGCCACCAGTGATAGGGGAAGCAATCAGCCCCAGCATTTT. Protein sequence: CATSDRGSNQPQHF.

The chain links TRBV5-4 to TRBJ1-4; D unresolved. V lost 3 bases and J lost 6, with 12 bases in between. CDR1 is SGHNT and CDR2 is YYREEE in the germline V gene (reference sequence). The CDR3 consists of 14 residues. CDR3 sequence reads: CASSSGRSYEKLFF. The CDR3 bases are TGTGCCAGCAGCTCGGGAAGATCCTATGAAAAACTGTTTTTT.

The chain employs TRBV2 and TRBJ1-1; D may be TRBD1 (5 bases). CDR3 size: 14 residues. The germline CDR1 and CDR2 sequences are SNHLY and FYNNEI. V lost 8 bases, J lost 4 bases, and 17 bases lay in between. This chain's CDR3 is CASQAGRVGTEAFF. The DNA of the CDR3 is TGTGCCAGCCAGGCAGGGAGGGTCGGCACTGAAGCTTTCTTT.

The rearrangement joins TRBV11-3 to TRBJ1-6; D not resolved. Trimming removed 5 bases at V and 3 bases at J, with 5 bases between. The CDR3 has 13 residues. Germline lookup yields CDR1 SGHNT and CDR2 YENEEA. CDR3 DNA sequence: TGTGCCAGCAGCGAGAGCTATAATTCACCCCTCCACTTT. Its protein product is CASSESYNSPLHF.

This clone was picked up one time. The chain combines TRBV10-2 with TRBJ2-1; D might be TRBD1 (6 bases). Germline CDR1 is WSHSY and CDR2 is SAAADI. V was pared by 6 bases and J by 0 bases, with 12 bases between. The CDR3 runs 15 residues. The CDR3 here is CASRRGHNSYNEQFF. For the CDR3, the DNA is TGCGCCAGCAGGAGGGGACACAACTCCTACAATGAGCAGTTCTTC.

V usage is TRBV12-3 or TRBV12-4 and J usage is TRBJ2-5; 7 bases fit TRBD2. V shed 11 bases and J 6 bases; nucleotides not matched to a gene: 9. CDR3 length equals 12 residues. CDR3 protein: CASSGSVKTQYF. The CDR3, as DNA: TGTGCCTCTAGCGGTAGTGTAAAGACCCAGTACTTC.

The chain carries TRBV4-3 and TRBJ1-2; tentative D call: TRBD1 (5 bases). Germline V lookup: CDR1 LGHNA, CDR2 YSLEER. Trimming pared 2 bases from V and 4 bases from J, leaving 14 bases between. The CDR3 has 15 amino acids. Written as DNA, the CDR3 is TGCGCCAGCAGCCAAATTGGCCAGGGTGGCTATGGCTACACCTTC. Its protein product is CASSQIGQGGYGYTF.

This clone was seen a single time. The chain has TRBV15 and TRBJ2-1; D is perhaps TRBD1 (6 bases). The germline CDR1 and CDR2 sequences are LNHNV and YYDKDF (reference sequence). Trimming shortened V by 0 bases and J by 3 bases, and 15 bases separated the two germline ends. This CDR3 spans 17 amino acids. The CDR3 loop reads CATSRDTYRDNYNEQFF. Here the CDR3 DNA reads TGTGCCACCAGCAGAGATACATACCGGGACAACTACAATGAGCAGTTCTTC.

This clone was recorded a few times. The chain links TRBV11-1 to TRBJ2-2; 9 bases map to TRBD1. V shed 5 bases and J 7 bases; nucleotides not matched to a gene: 8. Germline CDR1 and CDR2: SGHAT and FQDESV (reference sequence). The CDR3 covers 15 residues. The CDR3 loop reads CASSPDRGAVGELFF. The CDR3 DNA sequence: TGTGCCAGCAGCCCGGACAGGGGCGCAGTCGGGGAGCTGTTTTTT.

This CDR3 is CASSLTGLNTEAFF. The DNA for the CDR3 is TGTGCCAGCAGCCTGACAGGGTTGAACACTGAAGCTTTCTTT. The J gene is TRBJ1-1, the V gene TRBV2, with 7 bases identical to TRBD1. Germline-derived CDR1 and CDR2 are SNHLY and FYNNEI. The CDR3 sequence is 14 residues long. The ends lost 6 bases at V and 0 bases at J; junction bases unmatched: 4.

This clone turned up a few times. The V and J genes are TRBV9 and TRBJ1-1; 8 bases are shared with TRBD1. Germline V gene sequence: CDR1 SGDLS, CDR2 YYNGEE. The length of the CDR3 is 12 residues. The J segment lost 10 bases and the V segment lost 1 base, leaving 3 bases of the junction unmatched. This chain's CDR3 is CASSVYQGAAFF. As DNA, the CDR3 is TGTGCCAGCAGCGTATATCAGGGGGCAGCTTTCTTT.

This chain links TRBV9 with TRBJ1-6, with 7 bases fitting TRBD1. This CDR3 has 14 residues. V shed 0 bases and J 8 bases; nucleotides not matched to a gene: 2. Looked up from germline, CDR1 is SGDLS and CDR2 is YYNGEE. CDR3 region: CASSVGDRDSPLHF. CDR3 nucleotides: TGTGCCAGCAGCGTAGGGGACAGAGATTCACCCCTCCACTTT.

In this sample, this clone turned up a few times. The CDR3: CASNRATTQYF. The CDR3 nucleotides read TGCGCCAGCAATAGAGCTACGACGCAGTATTTT. This sequence joins TRBV5-1 and TRBJ2-3, with D unclear. V was cut by 6 bases and J by 9 bases, with 11 bases left in between. This CDR3 has 11 amino acids. In germline, CDR1 is SGHRS, CDR2 YFSETQ.

The J gene is TRBJ1-3, the V gene TRBV3-1 (or the pseudogene TRBV3-2), with a possible D match to TRBD1 (5 bases). This CDR3 region has 13 residues. Trimming stripped 4 bases from V and 4 bases from J, with 8 bases between. Per the germline V gene, CDR1 is LGHDT and CDR2 is YNNKEL (reference sequence). CDR3 nucleotide sequence: TGTGCCAGCAGCCCCCGGGGGGGAAACACCATATATTTT. As protein: CASSPRGGNTIYF.

The V and J genes are TRBV4-1 and TRBJ1-5; tentatively, D is TRBD1 (6 bases). The CDR3 loop spans 16 amino acids. In germline, CDR1 is MGHRA, CDR2 YSYEKL. Trimming removed 0 bases at V and 4 bases at J, with 13 bases between. The CDR3 sequence is CASSQDHGGANQPQHF. CDR3 in DNA: TGCGCCAGCAGCCAAGATCACGGGGGGGCAAATCAGCCCCAGCATTTT.

J is TRBJ1-1 and V is TRBV30, with D perhaps TRBD1 (6 bases). CDR1 GTSNPN and CDR2 SVGIG come from the germline V gene (reference sequence). CDR3 length equals 11 residues. V was shortened by 4 bases and J by 6 bases, with 9 bases between the two germline ends. The DNA of the CDR3 is TGTGCCTGGACCTCAGGGGCTGAAGCTTTCTTT. Protein sequence: CAWTSGAEAFF. Full variable domain (remainder filled in from reference TRBV30 and TRBJ1-1): SQTIHQWPATLVQPVGSPLSLECTVEGTSNPNLYWYRQAAGRGLQLLFYSVGIGQISSEVPQNLSASRPQDRQFILSSKKLLLSDSGFYLCAWTSGAEAFFGQGTRLTVV.

V gene TRBV3-1 (or the pseudogene TRBV3-2) combines with J gene TRBJ1-2, with 12 positions matching TRBD1. Trimming took 2 bases from V and 4 from J; bases not matched to a gene: 11. The CDR3 has 18 amino acids. In germline, CDR1 is LGHDT, CDR2 YNNKEL (reference sequence). CDR3 in DNA: TGTGCCAGCAGCCAACTGGGGTTATTGGGACAGGGGGCCTATGGCTACACCTTC. Amino acid sequence: CASSQLGLLGQGAYGYTF.

J is TRBJ2-7 and V is TRBV7-2; 12 nucleotides line up with TRBD2. The CDR3 is 16 residues long. V lost 1 base, J lost 6 bases, and 7 bases stayed unmatched. CDR1 is SGHTA and CDR2 is FQGNSA in the germline V gene. The CDR3 region is CASSLGVLAGGVEQYF. The CDR3 DNA sequence: TGTGCCAGCAGCTTAGGGGTGCTAGCGGGGGGGGTCGAGCAGTACTTC.

The chain joins TRBV27 to TRBJ1-6; TRBD1 might be the D (6 bases). The CDR3 runs 13 residues. CDR1 and CDR2 from the germline V gene are MNHEY and SMNVEV (reference sequence). The V end was cut by 4 bases, the J end by 10 bases, with 11 bases between. CDR3 in DNA: TGTGCCAGCAGTTCGTATACAGGGTCACCCCTCCACTTT. This sequence encodes CASSSYTGSPLHF.

This clone was detected only a few times. The genes are TRBV30 and TRBJ1-2; D is ambiguous. The CDR3 loop spans 14 amino acids. In germline, CDR1 is GTSNPN, CDR2 SVGIG (reference sequence). Between the trimmed V and J ends, which lost 8 bases and 0 bases, there was a span of 16 bases. CDR3: CAGWAVRTNYGYTF. The CDR3 DNA is TGTGCCGGTTGGGCAGTAAGGACTAACTATGGCTACACCTTC.

The V and J genes are TRBV5-1 and TRBJ1-4; D possibly corresponds to TRBD1 (6 bases). Germline V gene sequence: CDR1 SGHRS, CDR2 YFSETQ. V lost 0 bases to trimming and J lost 8 bases, with 8 bases between them. The CDR3 totals 13 residues. The CDR3 region is CASSLGDTEKLFF. The DNA for the CDR3 is TGCGCCAGCAGCTTGGGGGACACCGAAAAACTGTTTTTT. Full variable domain (outside the CDR3, taken from reference TRBV5-1 and TRBJ1-4): KAGVTQTPRYLIKTRGQQVTLSCSPISGHRSVSWYQQTPGQGLQFLFEYFSETQRNKGNFPGRFSGRQFSNSRSEMNVSTLELGDSALYLCASSLGDTEKLFFGSGTQLSVL.

The gene calls are TRBV19 and TRBJ2-6; maybe TRBD1 (5 bases). CDR1 and CDR2 from the germline V gene are LNHDA and SQIVND (reference sequence). The CDR3 consists of 18 residues. V lost 8 bases and J 2 bases, leaving 22 bases between the germline ends. CDR3 residues: CASRGVVFGATGANVLTF. The CDR3 DNA reads as TGTGCCAGTCGTGGGGTGGTGTTTGGGGCGACTGGGGCCAACGTCCTGACTTTC.

The chain couples TRBV7-2 to TRBJ2-3; no clear D gene. The CDR3 runs to 14 residues. Between the trimmed V and J ends, which lost 1 base and 3 bases, there was a span of 8 bases. The germline V gene has CDR1 SGHTA and CDR2 FQGNSA. The CDR3 DNA reads as TGTGCCAGCAGCTTAGTTCGGCGGACAGATACGCAGTATTTT. This codes for CASSLVRRTDTQYF.

The rearrangement uses TRBV9 and TRBJ1-6; tentative D call: TRBD1 (5 bases). This CDR3 comprises 17 residues. V gave up 3 bases and J gave up 9 bases, with 22 bases separating them. Per the germline V gene, CDR1 is SGDLS and CDR2 is YYNGEE. The CDR3 nucleotides read TGTGCCAGCAGCGAGCTCCAAACGGCAGGGATTGGTTCACCCCTCCACTTT. Protein: CASSELQTAGIGSPLHF.

V and J are TRBV2 and TRBJ2-5; 9 nucleotides align to TRBD2. The CDR3 sequence is 14 residues long. V lost 8 bases to trimming and J lost 4 bases; unmatched junction nucleotides: 8. Germline V gene data show CDR1 as SNHLY and CDR2 as FYNNEI. CDR3 sequence: CASSLAGGVETQYF. As DNA, the CDR3 is TGTGCCAGCTCCCTGGCGGGGGGGGTAGAGACCCAGTACTTC.